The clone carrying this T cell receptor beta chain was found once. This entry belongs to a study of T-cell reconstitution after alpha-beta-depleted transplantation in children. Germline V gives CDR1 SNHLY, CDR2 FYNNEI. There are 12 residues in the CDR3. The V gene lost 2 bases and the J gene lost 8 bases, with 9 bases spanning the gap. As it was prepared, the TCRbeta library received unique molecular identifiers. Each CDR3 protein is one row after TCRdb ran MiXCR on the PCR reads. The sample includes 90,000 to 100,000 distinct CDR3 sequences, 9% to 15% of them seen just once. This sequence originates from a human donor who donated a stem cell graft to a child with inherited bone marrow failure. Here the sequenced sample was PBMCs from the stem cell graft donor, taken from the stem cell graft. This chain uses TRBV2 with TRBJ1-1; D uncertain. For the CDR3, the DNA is TGTGCCAGCAGTGAAAGGTTCCCCGAAGCTTTCTTT. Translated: CASSERFPEAFF. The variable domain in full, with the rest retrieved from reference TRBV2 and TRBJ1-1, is EPEVTQTPSHQVTQMGQEVILRCVPISNHLYFYWYRQILGQKVEFLVSFYNNEISEKSEIFDDQFSVERPDGSNFTLKIRSTKLEDSAMYFCASSERFPEAFFGQGTRLTVV.